A single sample gave rise to the 29 T cell receptor beta chains below, sequenced in a study of cytomegalovirus exposure and HLA in healthy donors. PCR primers comprised 60 Vbeta and 13 Jbeta primers. Generated by immunoSEQ multiplex PCR, the TCRdb table keeps only in-frame clones and is missing some. The table includes roughly 180,000 clones, 80% to 90% detected once. Sequenced: PBMCs. Receptors originate from a male donor in good health and CMV-seronegative.

J is TRBJ2-5 and V is TRBV5-6; TRBD1 matches at 10 bases. Judging by the DNA end, TRBJ2-7 fits better; the J call may be wrong. CDR1 and CDR2 from the germline V gene are SGHDT and YYEEEE. This CDR3 is 14 amino acids long. CDR3 sequence: CASNMGQGSYEQYF. For the CDR3, the DNA is TGTGCCAGCAACATGGGACAGGGGAGCTACGAGCAGTACTTC.

J is TRBJ1-4 and V is TRBV28, with 7 bases matching TRBD1. With 1 base clipped from V and 8 bases from J, the junction kept 7 bases outside the gene matches. This CDR3 contains 15 residues. Germline CDR1 is MDHEN and CDR2 is SYDVKM. CDR3: CASSLSEQGREKLFF. The CDR3 DNA reads TGTGCCAGCAGTTTATCGGAACAGGGGAGGGAAAAACTGTTTTTT.

The chain joins TRBV7-2 to TRBJ1-6; D uncertain. The V end was cut by 4 bases, the J end by 8 bases, with 9 bases between. The germline CDR1 and CDR2 sequences are SGHTA and FQGNSA. The CDR3 extends over 13 amino acids. The CDR3 spells CASSSKADSPLHF. As DNA, the CDR3 is TGTGCCAGCAGCTCCAAAGCGGATTCACCCCTCCACTTT.

This clone was observed a single time. The chain is built from TRBV7-8 and TRBJ2-5; 9 bases agree with TRBD2. The ends lost 5 bases at V and 4 bases at J; junction bases unmatched: 11. Germline V gives CDR1 SGHVS, CDR2 FQNEAQ. The CDR3 sequence is 16 residues long. This CDR3 is CASSRGLAGTAETQYF. The CDR3 DNA reads as TGTGCCAGCAGCAGAGGCCTAGCGGGAACGGCAGAGACCCAGTACTTC.

This rearrangement joins TRBV21-1 to TRBJ2-5; the table calls TRBD2, which could not be checked here. TRBV21-1 is a listed pseudogene. The CDR3 runs to 16 residues. The CDR3: CASSRWTSGDQETQYF. The CDR3, as DNA: TGTGCCAGCAGCAGATGGACTAGCGGAGATCAAGAGACCCAGTACTTC.

The chain has TRBV7-2 and TRBJ2-7; the match to TRBD2 covers 9 bases. The junction had 12 bases not matched to a gene; V was cut back by 5 bases and J by 7 bases. In germline, CDR1 is SGHTA, CDR2 FQGNSA. The CDR3 runs 15 residues. The CDR3 DNA reads TGTGCCAGCAGCGCCCACGGCGGGAGGGCCAGTGAGCAGTACTTC. Translation gives CASSAHGGRASEQYF. The variable domain in full, completed from reference TRBV7-2 and TRBJ2-7, reads GAGVSQSPSNKVTEKGKDVELRCDPISGHTALYWYRQSLGQGLEFLIYFQGNSAPDKSGLPSDRFSAERTGGSVSTLTIQRTQQEDSAVYLCASSAHGGRASEQYFGPGTRLTVT.

This chain joins TRBV30 and TRBJ1-4; perhaps TRBD1 as D (5 bases). The CDR3 spans 14 residues. Trimming shortened V by 2 bases and J by 4 bases, and 11 bases separated the two germline ends. Looked up from germline, CDR1 is GTSNPN and CDR2 is SVGIG (reference sequence). CDR3 amino acids: CAWSRQGLNEKLFF. In DNA, the CDR3 is TGTGCCTGGAGTCGGCAGGGCCTTAATGAAAAACTGTTTTTT.

The V gene is TRBV19, the J gene TRBJ2-3; possible D gene TRBD1, 6 bases. The CDR3 extends over 16 amino acids. Germline V CDR1 and CDR2: LNHDA, SQIVND (reference sequence). The V end lost 5 bases, the J end lost 1 base, and 16 bases lay between the germline ends. The CDR3 protein is CASSRQGHEGTDTQYF. CDR3 sequence (DNA): TGTGCCAGTAGTCGGCAGGGACACGAGGGCACAGATACGCAGTATTTT.

This sequence joins TRBV29-1 and TRBJ2-7; the D is unclear. This CDR3 contains 13 residues. Trimming took 6 bases from V and 0 from J, leaving 12 bases between them. Germline V gene lookup returns CDR1 SQVTM and CDR2 ANQGSEA. CDR3 in amino acids: CSVATRTSYEQYF. CDR3 nucleotides: TGCAGCGTCGCGACAAGAACCTCCTACGAGCAGTACTTC.

This chain uses TRBV7-2 with TRBJ2-3; the match to TRBD2 covers 11 bases. The CDR3 extends over 17 amino acids. Germline CDR1 SGHTA, CDR2 FQGNSA. V shed 0 bases and J 1 base; nucleotides not matched to a gene: 3. CDR3 sequence (DNA): TGTGCCAGCAGCTTAGCTAGCGGGAGGGCCGGCACAGATACGCAGTATTTT. This encodes CASSLASGRAGTDTQYF.

This chain joins TRBV19 and TRBJ1-1; D may be TRBD1 (6 bases). Germline V gives CDR1 LNHDA, CDR2 SQIVND (reference sequence). The V and J ends lost 7 bases and 6 bases respectively, with 15 bases between them. This CDR3 has 13 amino acids. Written as DNA, the CDR3 is TGTGCCAGTAACCAAAACAGGGACCCTGAAGCTTTCTTT. Residues: CASNQNRDPEAFF. The full variable domain, in which reference TRBV19 and TRBJ1-1 provide the parts outside the CDR3, is DGGITQSPKYLFRKEGQNVTLSCEQNLNHDAMYWYRQDPGQGLRLIYYSQIVNDFQKGDIAEGYSVSREKKESFPLTVTSAQKNPTAFYLCASNQNRDPEAFFGQGTRLTVV.

This chain links TRBV9 with TRBJ1-1, with D tentatively TRBD1 (6 bases). The germline V gene has CDR1 SGDLS and CDR2 YYNGEE. Trimming removed 6 bases from V and 2 bases from J, with 17 bases in between. This CDR3 region has 15 residues. CDR3 residues: CASKRGPGENTEAFF. The CDR3 coding sequence is TGTGCCAGCAAGCGAGGGCCAGGGGAAAACACTGAAGCTTTCTTT.

This chain joins TRBV11-2 and TRBJ2-2, with 7 bases fitting TRBD2. This CDR3 contains 16 residues. Unmatched junction bases numbered 3, after V lost 2 bases and J lost 0 bases. CDR1 SGHAT and CDR2 FQNNGV come from the germline V gene. The CDR3 sequence: CASSLSLAANTGELFF. The CDR3 nucleotides are TGTGCCAGCAGCTTATCCCTAGCGGCGAACACCGGGGAGCTGTTTTTT.

The chain uses TRBV4-1 and TRBJ2-3, with 7 bases aligning to TRBD2. CDR3 length equals 16 residues. Germline V gene lookup returns CDR1 MGHRA and CDR2 YSYEKL. J lost 2 bases, V lost 1 base, and 6 bases had no gene match. The CDR3 region is CASSQAGGGYTDTQYF. The CDR3 coding sequence is TGCGCCAGCAGCCAAGCTGGGGGGGGGTACACAGATACGCAGTATTTT.

This clone was counted a few times. The V call is TRBV20-1, the J call TRBJ2-5; no reliable D call. This CDR3 has 11 residues. Germline CDR1 and CDR2: DFQATT and SNEGSKA (reference sequence). V gave up 7 bases and J gave up 5 bases, with 11 bases separating them. Here the CDR3 DNA reads TGCAGTGTTTTGTCTAGGGAGACCCAGTACTTC. Amino acid sequence: CSVLSRETQYF.

The V gene is TRBV5-6, the J gene TRBJ2-7; D might be TRBD2 (5 bases). In germline, CDR1 is SGHDT, CDR2 YYEEEE. Trimming cost V 4 bases and J 2 bases, with 7 bases left between them. This CDR3 region has 12 residues. The CDR3: CASSRGTYEQYF. The CDR3 nucleotides are TGTGCCAGCAGCCGGGGTACCTACGAGCAGTACTTC. Supplemented by reference TRBV5-6 and TRBJ2-7, the full variable domain reads DAGVTQSPTHLIKTRGQQVTLRCSPKSGHDTVSWYQQALGQGPQFIFQYYEEEERQRGNFPDRFSGHQFPNYSSELNVNALLLGDSALYLCASSRGTYEQYFGPGTRLTVT.

This chain uses TRBV29-1 with TRBJ1-1; 8 positions match TRBD1. With V trimmed by 2 bases and J by 5 bases, 10 bases remained unmatched. Germline CDR1 is SQVTM and CDR2 is ANQGSEA. The CDR3 has 15 residues. The CDR3 DNA reads TGCAGCGTTGAAAGGGCCGGACAGGGAGGAACTGAAGCTTTCTTT. Its translation is CSVERAGQGGTEAFF.

This rearrangement joins TRBV27 to TRBJ1-2; possibly TRBD1 for D (5 bases). The CDR3 runs to 20 residues. Deletions cut 4 bases from V and 0 bases from J, with 27 bases between. Germline-derived CDR1 and CDR2 are MNHEY and SMNVEV (reference sequence). The CDR3 spells CASSSGPLRGVGLANYGYTF. Written as DNA, the CDR3 is TGTGCCAGCAGTTCGGGGCCCCTCCGGGGGGTCGGACTAGCTAACTATGGCTACACCTTC.

The CDR3 protein is CASSLARQGARGANVLTF. The CDR3 DNA sequence: TGTGCCAGCAGCTTAGCGAGGCAGGGGGCAAGGGGGGCCAACGTCCTGACTTTC. V usage is TRBV7-9 and J usage is TRBJ2-6, with 8 bases lining up with TRBD1. Germline lookup yields CDR1 SEHNR and CDR2 FQNEAQ (reference sequence). The CDR3 runs 18 residues. Germline trimming cut 0 bases from V and 4 bases from J; bases unmatched to any gene: 8.

This sequence joins TRBV29-1 and TRBJ2-7; 9 bases match TRBD1. V trimming: 3 bases; J trimming: 8 bases; junction bases outside the gene matches: 8. The CDR3 sequence is 13 residues long. Per the germline V gene, CDR1 is SQVTM and CDR2 is ANQGSEA. CDR3 nucleotides: TGCAGCGTTGATCCTGGGACAGGGCTGAAGCAGTACTTC. Amino acid sequence: CSVDPGTGLKQYF.

The chain couples TRBV6-5 to TRBJ2-3, with a possible D match to TRBD1 (5 bases). The CDR3 runs to 13 residues. Trimming stripped 1 base from V and 7 bases from J, with 9 bases between. Germline CDR1 MNHEY, CDR2 SVGAGI. Written as DNA, the CDR3 is TGTGCCAGCAGTTACTTAGGGGAAAATACGCAGTATTTT. Translated, it gives CASSYLGENTQYF.

With regard to this clone: The sample contains more than one DNA sequence encoding this CDR3. This chain links TRBV27 with TRBJ1-2; TRBD1 matches 8 bases. V lost 5 bases to trimming and J lost 7 bases; unmatched junction nucleotides: 6. The CDR3 contains 13 residues. Germline V gene data show CDR1 as MNHEY and CDR2 as SMNVEV (reference sequence). The CDR3 coding sequence is TGTGCCAGCAGTCCCGGACAGGGAGGTGGCTACACCTTC. Its translation: CASSPGQGGGYTF.

This chain joins TRBV15 and TRBJ1-4, with 8 positions matching TRBD1. V was clipped by 1 base and J by 4 bases; unmatched bases: 5. Germline lookup yields CDR1 LNHNV and CDR2 YYDKDF (reference sequence). The CDR3 is 16 amino acids. The CDR3 region is CATSRARTGSNEKLFF. The CDR3 coding sequence is TGTGCCACCAGCAGAGCTCGGACAGGGAGTAATGAAAAACTGTTTTTT.

This clone appeared once. This chain connects TRBV5-4 to TRBJ2-2, with D possibly TRBD1 on 6 matching bases. This CDR3 is 15 amino acids long. Trimming left V 4 bases short and J 0 bases short, with 10 bases between. Germline CDR1 is SGHNT and CDR2 is YYREEE (reference sequence). CDR3 sequence (DNA): TGTGCCAGCAGCCGGGGACAAACGAACACCGGGGAGCTGTTTTTT. Translation: CASSRGQTNTGELFF.

The chain uses TRBV4-1 and TRBJ2-5; 9 bases agree with TRBD2. CDR3 length equals 16 residues. The ends lost 0 bases at V and 7 bases at J; junction bases unmatched: 9. Germline-derived CDR1 and CDR2 are MGHRA and YSYEKL. The CDR3 protein is CASSQEASGIRGTQYF. The CDR3 DNA sequence: TGCGCCAGCAGCCAAGAGGCTAGCGGGATCCGAGGGACCCAGTACTTC.

V usage is TRBV19 and J usage is TRBJ2-2; 12 bases are a match to TRBD2. CDR1 and CDR2 from the germline V gene are LNHDA and SQIVND (reference sequence). V dropped 5 bases and J dropped 4; count of bases not matched to a gene: 5. The CDR3 contains 16 residues. The CDR3 region is CASSPSGRAGTGELFF. The DNA for the CDR3 is TGTGCCAGTAGTCCTAGCGGGAGGGCGGGCACCGGGGAGCTGTTTTTT.

About this clone itself: One junction end does not reproduce the germline sequence, and a read error may be involved. This rearrangement joins TRBV5-3 to TRBJ1-2, with D tentatively TRBD1 (6 bases). TRBV5-3 is assigned to the ORF class and has an uncertain function. The CDR3 extends over 13 amino acids. CDR3 in DNA: TGTGCCGGGGAGGGGGGCACCCCCCAAGGCTACCCCTTC. Protein: CAGEGGTPQGYPF.

The chain carries TRBV27 and TRBJ1-1; weak D call: TRBD1 (6 bases). The V gene's germline CDR1 is MNHEY and CDR2 SMNVEV (reference sequence). This CDR3 contains 15 residues. V lost 5 bases, J lost 4 bases, and 17 bases lay in between. CDR3: CASSPPQGRGTEAFF. In nucleotides, the CDR3 is TGTGCCAGCAGTCCCCCCCAGGGGAGAGGCACTGAAGCTTTCTTT.

The V gene is TRBV5-4, the J gene TRBJ2-2, with 12 bases that match TRBD2. Per germline, CDR1 SGHNT and CDR2 YYREEE (reference sequence). The CDR3 has 18 residues. Losses at the gene ends were 0 bases for V and 4 bases for J; bases not matched to a gene: 7. In nucleotides, the CDR3 is TGTGCCAGCAGCTTGGGCCCTAGCGGGGGGGCGGGCACCGGGGAGCTGTTTTTT. It codes for CASSLGPSGGAGTGELFF.